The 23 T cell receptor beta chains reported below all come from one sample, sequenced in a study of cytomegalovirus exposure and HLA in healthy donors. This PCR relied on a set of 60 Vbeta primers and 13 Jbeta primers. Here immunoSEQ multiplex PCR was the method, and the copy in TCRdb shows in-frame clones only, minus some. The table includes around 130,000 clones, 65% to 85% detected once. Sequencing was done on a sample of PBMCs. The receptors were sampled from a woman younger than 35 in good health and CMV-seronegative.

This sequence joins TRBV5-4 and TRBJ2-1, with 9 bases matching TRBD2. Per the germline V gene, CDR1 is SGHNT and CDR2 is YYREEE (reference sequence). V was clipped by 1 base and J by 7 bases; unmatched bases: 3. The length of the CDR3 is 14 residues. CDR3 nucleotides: TGTGCCAGCAGCTTGAATAGCGGGAGAAATGAGCAGTTCTTC. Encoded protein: CASSLNSGRNEQFF.

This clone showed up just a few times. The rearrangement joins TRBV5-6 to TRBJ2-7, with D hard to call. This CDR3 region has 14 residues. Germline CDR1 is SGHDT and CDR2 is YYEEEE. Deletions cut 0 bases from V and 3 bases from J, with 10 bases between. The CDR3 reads CASSLVGSYYEQYF. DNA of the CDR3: TGTGCCAGCAGCTTGGTCGGTAGTTACTACGAGCAGTACTTC.

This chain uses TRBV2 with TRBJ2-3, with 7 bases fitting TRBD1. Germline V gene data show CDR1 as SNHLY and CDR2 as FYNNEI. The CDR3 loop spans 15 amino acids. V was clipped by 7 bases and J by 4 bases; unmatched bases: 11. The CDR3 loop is CASITGTENSDTQYF. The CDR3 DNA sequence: TGTGCCAGCATTACCGGGACAGAAAACTCAGATACGCAGTATTTT.

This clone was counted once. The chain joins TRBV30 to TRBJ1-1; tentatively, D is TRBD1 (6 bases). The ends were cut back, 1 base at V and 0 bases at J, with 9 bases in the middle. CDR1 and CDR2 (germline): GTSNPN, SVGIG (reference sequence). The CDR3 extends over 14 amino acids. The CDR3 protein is CAWSAGAMNTEAFF. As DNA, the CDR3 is TGTGCCTGGAGTGCAGGGGCCATGAACACTGAAGCTTTCTTT.

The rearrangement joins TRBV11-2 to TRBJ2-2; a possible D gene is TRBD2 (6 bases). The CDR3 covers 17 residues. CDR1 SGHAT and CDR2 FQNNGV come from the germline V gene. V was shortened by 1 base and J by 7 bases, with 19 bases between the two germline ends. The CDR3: CASSLGSLRRALGELFF. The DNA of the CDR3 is TGTGCCAGCAGCTTAGGATCCCTACGGAGGGCCCTCGGGGAGCTGTTTTTT.

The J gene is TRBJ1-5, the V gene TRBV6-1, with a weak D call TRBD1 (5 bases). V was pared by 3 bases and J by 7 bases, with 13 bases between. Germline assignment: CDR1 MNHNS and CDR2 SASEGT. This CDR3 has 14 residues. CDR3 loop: CASSEMGGSQPQHF. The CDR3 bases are TGTGCCAGCAGTGAGATGGGGGGGTCCCAGCCCCAGCATTTT.

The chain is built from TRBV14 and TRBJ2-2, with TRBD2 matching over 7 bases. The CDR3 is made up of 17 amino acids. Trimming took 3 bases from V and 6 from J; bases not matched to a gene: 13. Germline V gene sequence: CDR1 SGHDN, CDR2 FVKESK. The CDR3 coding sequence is TGTGCCAGCAGCCAGAACTACGGGGGAGGGTTGGCCGGGGAGCTGTTTTTT. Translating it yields CASSQNYGGGLAGELFF.

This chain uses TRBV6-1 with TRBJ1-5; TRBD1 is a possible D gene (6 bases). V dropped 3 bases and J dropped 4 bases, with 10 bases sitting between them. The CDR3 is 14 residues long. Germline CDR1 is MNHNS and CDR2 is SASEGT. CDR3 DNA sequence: TGTGCCAGCAGTGAGTTACAGGGAAATCAGCCCCAGCATTTT. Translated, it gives CASSELQGNQPQHF.

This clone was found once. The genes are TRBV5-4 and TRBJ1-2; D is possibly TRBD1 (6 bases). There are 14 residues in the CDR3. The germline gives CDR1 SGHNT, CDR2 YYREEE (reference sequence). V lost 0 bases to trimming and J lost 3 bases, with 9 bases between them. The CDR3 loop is CASSLDRADYGYTF. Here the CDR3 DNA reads TGTGCCAGCAGCTTGGACAGGGCTGACTATGGCTACACCTTC.

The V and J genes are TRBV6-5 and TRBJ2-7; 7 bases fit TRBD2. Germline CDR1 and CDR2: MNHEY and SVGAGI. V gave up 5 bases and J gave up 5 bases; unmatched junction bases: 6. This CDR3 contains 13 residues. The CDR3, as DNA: TGTGCCAGCAGTAACAGCGGGACCCACGAGCAGTACTTC. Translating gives CASSNSGTHEQYF.

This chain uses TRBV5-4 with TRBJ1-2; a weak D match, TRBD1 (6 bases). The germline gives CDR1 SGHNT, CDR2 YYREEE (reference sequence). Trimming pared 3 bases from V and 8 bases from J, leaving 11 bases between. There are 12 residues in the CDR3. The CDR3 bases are TGTGCCAGCAGCTCCTCGGGGGGCGGCTACACCTTC. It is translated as CASSSSGGGYTF.

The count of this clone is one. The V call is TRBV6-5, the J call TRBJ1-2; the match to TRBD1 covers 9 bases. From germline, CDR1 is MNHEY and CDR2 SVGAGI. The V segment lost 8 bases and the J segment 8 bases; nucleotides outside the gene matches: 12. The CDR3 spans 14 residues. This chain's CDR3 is CASAPGTGPYGYTF. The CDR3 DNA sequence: TGTGCCAGCGCGCCCGGGACAGGGCCTTACGGCTACACCTTC.

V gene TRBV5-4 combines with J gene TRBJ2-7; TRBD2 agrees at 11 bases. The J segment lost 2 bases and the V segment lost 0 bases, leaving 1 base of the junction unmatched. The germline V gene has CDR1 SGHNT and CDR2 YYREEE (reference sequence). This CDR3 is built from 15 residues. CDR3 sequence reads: CASSLGSGRAYEQYF. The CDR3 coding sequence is TGTGCCAGCAGCTTGGGTAGCGGGAGGGCCTACGAGCAGTACTTC.

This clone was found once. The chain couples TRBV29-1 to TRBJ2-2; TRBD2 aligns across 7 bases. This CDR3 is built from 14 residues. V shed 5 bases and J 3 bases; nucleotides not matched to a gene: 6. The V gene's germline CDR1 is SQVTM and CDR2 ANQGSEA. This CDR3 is CSVSPGGDTGELFF. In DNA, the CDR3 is TGCAGCGTTTCCCCGGGGGGAGACACCGGGGAGCTGTTTTTT.

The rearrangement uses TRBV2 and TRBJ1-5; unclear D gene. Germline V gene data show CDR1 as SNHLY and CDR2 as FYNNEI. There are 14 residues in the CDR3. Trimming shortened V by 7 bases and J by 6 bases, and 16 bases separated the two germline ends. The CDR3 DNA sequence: TGTGCCAGCACGGCTTACCGGGCGGGTCAGCCCCAGCATTTT. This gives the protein CASTAYRAGQPQHF.

This CDR3 is CASLGGRAEKLFF. The CDR3 DNA is TGTGCCAGCCTTGGTGGGCGAGCCGAAAAACTGTTTTTT. The J gene is TRBJ1-4, the V gene TRBV6-6; D gene ambiguous. Looked up from germline, CDR1 is MNHNY and CDR2 is SVGAGI (reference sequence). The V end was cut by 8 bases, the J end by 8 bases, with 15 bases between. The CDR3 spans 13 residues.

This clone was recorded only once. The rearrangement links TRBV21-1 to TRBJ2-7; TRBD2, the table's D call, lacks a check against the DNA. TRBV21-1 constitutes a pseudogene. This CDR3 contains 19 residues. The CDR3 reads CASSKSRQGPSGSSYEQYF. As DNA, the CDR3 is TGTGCCAGCAGCAAAAGTAGACAGGGCCCTAGCGGGAGTTCCTACGAGCAGTACTTC.

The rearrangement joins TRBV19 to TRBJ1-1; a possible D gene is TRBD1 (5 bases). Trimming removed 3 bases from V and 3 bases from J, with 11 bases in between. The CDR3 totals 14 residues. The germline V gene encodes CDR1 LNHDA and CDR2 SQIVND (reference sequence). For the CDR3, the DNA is TGTGCCAGTAGTATTAGCCTAGGGGACACTGAAGCTTTCTTT. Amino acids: CASSISLGDTEAFF.

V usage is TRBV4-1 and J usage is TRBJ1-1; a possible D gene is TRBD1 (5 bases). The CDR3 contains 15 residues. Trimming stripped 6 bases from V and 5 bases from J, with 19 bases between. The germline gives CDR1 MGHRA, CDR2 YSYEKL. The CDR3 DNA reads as TGCGCCAGCAGTCCCCCCGGGGGGATAGGAACTGAAGCTTTCTTT. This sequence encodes CASSPPGGIGTEAFF.

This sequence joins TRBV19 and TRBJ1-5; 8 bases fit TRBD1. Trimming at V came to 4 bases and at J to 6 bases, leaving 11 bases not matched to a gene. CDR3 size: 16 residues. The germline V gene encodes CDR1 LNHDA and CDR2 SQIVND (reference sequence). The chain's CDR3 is CASSTSGQGVGQPQHF. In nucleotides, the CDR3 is TGTGCCAGTAGTACCTCCGGACAGGGAGTGGGTCAGCCCCAGCATTTT. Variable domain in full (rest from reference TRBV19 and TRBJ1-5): DGGITQSPKYLFRKEGQNVTLSCEQNLNHDAMYWYRQDPGQGLRLIYYSQIVNDFQKGDIAEGYSVSREKKESFPLTVTSAQKNPTAFYLCASSTSGQGVGQPQHFGDGTRLSIL.

The CDR3 sequence: CASSIGTSGNYEQYF. The CDR3 bases are TGTGCCAGTAGTATAGGGACTAGCGGGAACTACGAGCAGTACTTC. V and J are TRBV19 and TRBJ2-7, with TRBD2 matching 12 bases. Trimming took 1 base from V and 3 from J; bases not matched to a gene: 1. CDR1 is LNHDA, CDR2 SQIVND, per germline (reference sequence). The CDR3 loop spans 15 amino acids.

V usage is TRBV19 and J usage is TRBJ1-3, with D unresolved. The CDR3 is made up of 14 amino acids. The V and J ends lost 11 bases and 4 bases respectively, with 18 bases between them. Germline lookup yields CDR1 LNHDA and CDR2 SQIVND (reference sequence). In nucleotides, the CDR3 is TGTGCCTGTTCTATAGGAGAGCGAGGAAACACCATATATTTT. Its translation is CACSIGERGNTIYF.

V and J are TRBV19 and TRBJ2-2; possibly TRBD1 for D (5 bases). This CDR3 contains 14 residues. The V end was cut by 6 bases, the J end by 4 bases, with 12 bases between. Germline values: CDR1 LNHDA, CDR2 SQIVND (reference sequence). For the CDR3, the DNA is TGTGCCAGTAGAAATGTGGGGCCCACCGGGGAGCTGTTTTTT. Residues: CASRNVGPTGELFF.